Following are 28 T cell receptor beta chains from one sample sequenced in a study of T cells in Graves' hyperthyroidism and ophthalmopathy. The CDR3 regions of TCR beta were amplified from RNA transcripts. TCR CDR3 underwent first-round RT-PCR with the HTBI primer set. TCRdb recomputed calls from the multiplex PCR reads with MiXCR, one row per CDR3 protein. The sample gives under 400,000 distinct CDR3 sequences, roughly an eighth of which show up once; around 9.2% is in the top ten. The sequencing sample was made of blood. The receptors here all came from a woman aged 18 to 35 with Graves' hyperthyroidism.

This clonotype has ten or more counts. The J gene is TRBJ2-7, the V gene TRBV18; tentative D call: TRBD1 (5 bases). The V gene lost 2 bases and the J gene lost 0 bases, with 8 bases spanning the gap. This CDR3 has 14 residues. The germline gives CDR1 KGHSH, CDR2 LQKENI. This chain's CDR3 is CASSPDSASYEQYF. CDR3 coding DNA: TGTGCCAGCTCACCAGACAGTGCCTCCTACGAGCAGTACTTC.

This clonotype was found many times. The chain carries TRBV7-9 and TRBJ1-2; unclear D gene. Between the trimmed V and J ends, which lost 4 bases and 6 bases, there was a span of 27 bases. The CDR3 runs 18 residues. In germline, CDR1 is SEHNR, CDR2 FQNEAQ (reference sequence). This CDR3 reads CASSSGWSVPKGLDGYTF. DNA for the CDR3: TGTGCCAGCAGCTCCGGGTGGTCCGTCCCGAAGGGTTTGGATGGCTACACCTTC.

This clonotype was counted only a few times. A read error is possible here, since a much larger clone lies one base away. This sequence joins TRBV12-3 or TRBV12-4 and TRBJ2-1, with 7 bases fitting TRBD2. CDR3 length equals 14 residues. CDR3 region: CASRQAGSYNKQFF. The CDR3 DNA is TGTGCCAGCAGACAAGCGGGGTCCTACAATAAGCAGTTCTTC.

This clonotype was detected many times. This chain links TRBV2 with TRBJ2-2, with D perhaps TRBD1 or TRBD2 (6 bases each). The length of the CDR3 is 16 residues. The V end lost 3 bases, the J end lost 3 bases, and 14 bases lay between the germline ends. Looked up from germline, CDR1 is SNHLY and CDR2 is FYNNEI. CDR3 sequence: CASSDLGGSDTGELFF. CDR3 sequence (DNA): TGTGCCAGCAGTGATCTAGGGGGGTCGGACACCGGGGAGCTGTTTTTT.

This clonotype was seen at least ten times. The V call is TRBV11-2, the J call TRBJ1-1, with D perhaps matching TRBD1 (5 bases). From germline, CDR1 is SGHAT and CDR2 FQNNGV. The CDR3 is 11 amino acids. The V end lost 10 bases, the J end lost 0 bases, and 6 bases lay between the germline ends. Here the CDR3 reads CATTVNTEAFF. The CDR3 DNA reads as TGTGCCACGACAGTGAACACTGAAGCTTTCTTT.

In this sample, this clonotype turned up many times. This rearrangement joins TRBV6-2 or TRBV6-3 to TRBJ2-5; TRBD2 matches at 9 bases. Germline CDR1 reads MNHEY; CDR2 reads SVGEGT. V shed 4 bases, J shed 5 bases, and the junction held 8 bases outside the gene matches. CDR3 length: 15 residues. Written as DNA, the CDR3 is TGTGCCAGCAGTTTGTTAGCGGGAGTGGGGGAGACCCAGTACTTC. Translated: CASSLLAGVGETQYF.

This clonotype was recorded many times. The chain combines TRBV28 with TRBJ2-1; possibly TRBD2 for D (6 bases). Germline V gene data show CDR1 as MDHEN and CDR2 as SYDVKM. The CDR3 has 15 residues. Between the trimmed V and J ends, which lost 8 bases and 5 bases, there was a span of 19 bases. The CDR3 coding sequence is TGTGCCAGCTCAACTCAGGGAGGAGCAGACAATGAGCAGTTCTTC. Translated: CASSTQGGADNEQFF.

A few counts support this clonotype. The chain carries TRBV11-3 and TRBJ2-7; possibly TRBD2 for D (6 bases). CDR1 is SGHNT, CDR2 YENEEA, per germline. Trimming pared 5 bases from V and 3 bases from J, leaving 11 bases between. The CDR3 is 13 amino acids. The CDR3 region has the DNA TGTGCCAGCAGCGGGGGGTCCGACTACGAGCAGTACTTC. Its protein is CASSGGSDYEQYF.

The chain combines TRBV10-3 with TRBJ2-1; TRBD1 matches at 9 bases. From germline, CDR1 is ENHRY and CDR2 SYGVKD. The V and J ends lost 4 bases and 2 bases, in that order; junction bases with no gene match: 3. The CDR3 contains 15 residues. The CDR3: CAISARQGAYNEQFF. Written as DNA, the CDR3 is TGTGCCATCAGTGCTAGACAGGGGGCCTACAATGAGCAGTTCTTC.

The table lists this clonotype with many counts. The CDR3 loop is CASSPQTSGTYNEQFF. The DNA for the CDR3 is TGTGCCAGCAGCCCCCAGACTAGCGGTACCTACAATGAGCAGTTCTTC. V and J are TRBV7-2 and TRBJ2-1; TRBD2 aligns across 9 bases. Germline V gene sequence: CDR1 SGHTA, CDR2 FQGNSA. The CDR3 loop spans 16 amino acids. J lost 2 bases, V lost 5 bases, and 7 bases had no gene match.

This chain joins TRBV6-1 and TRBJ2-7, with 9 bases identical to TRBD2. With V trimmed by 6 bases and J by 3 bases, 6 bases remained unmatched. Germline CDR1 reads MNHNS; CDR2 reads SASEGT. The CDR3 extends over 14 amino acids. CDR3 nucleotides: TGTGCCAGCAGCGACCTGACTAGCGGCTACGAGCAGTACTTC. This codes for CASSDLTSGYEQYF.

There are many counts of this clonotype. The chain carries TRBV20-1 and TRBJ2-5; perhaps TRBD2 as D (5 bases). The CDR3 has 13 residues. V shed 5 bases and J shed 5 bases, with 15 bases lying between them. In germline, CDR1 is DFQATT, CDR2 SNEGSKA (reference sequence). DNA for the CDR3: TGCAGTGCTGGTGGCGGGTTTCGGGAGACCCAGTACTTC. The encoded protein is CSAGGGFRETQYF.

This clonotype was recorded a few times. The J gene is TRBJ2-1, the V gene TRBV7-2, with 8 bases that match TRBD2. CDR3 length equals 14 residues. J was trimmed by 7 bases and V by 5 bases; bases with no gene match: 7. From germline, CDR1 is SGHTA and CDR2 FQGNSA. The DNA of the CDR3 is TGTGCCAGCAGCCCACGGGGGGGCGTGAATGAGCAGTTCTTC. Translation: CASSPRGGVNEQFF.

There are a few counts of this clonotype. This chain links TRBV19 with TRBJ2-3; possible D gene TRBD2, 6 bases. The CDR3 spans 13 residues. With 4 bases removed from V and 5 bases from J, the gap between germline ends came to 10 bases. The germline V gene encodes CDR1 LNHDA and CDR2 SQIVND (reference sequence). The CDR3 loop reads CASSTEGIDTQYF. In nucleotides, the CDR3 is TGTGCCAGTAGTACGGAGGGGATAGATACGCAGTATTTT.

The chain carries TRBV28 and TRBJ1-5; 7 bases map to TRBD1. Trimming took 3 bases from V and 7 from J; bases not matched to a gene: 24. This CDR3 is 20 amino acids long. Germline V gives CDR1 MDHEN, CDR2 SYDVKM. The CDR3, as DNA: TGTGCCAGCAGTTTTTTGTGGGGGGGGACAGAGAAGAGGTACAAACAGCCCCAGCATTTT. Its protein is CASSFLWGGTEKRYKQPQHF.

This clonotype was detected once. At one end the junction does not follow the germline gene, possibly because of a read error. The V gene is TRBV5-1, the J gene TRBJ1-3, with 10 bases lining up with TRBD1. Germline CDR1 is SGHRS and CDR2 is YFSETQ. CDR3 size: 14 residues. The CDR3 DNA reads TGTGCCAGCAGCGAAGTGGGGACAGGGGACACCATATATTTT. Encoded protein: CASSEVGTGDTIYF.

The chain links TRBV9 to TRBJ1-6; D perhaps matches TRBD1 (6 bases). The V end lost 3 bases, the J end lost 4 bases, and 8 bases lay between the germline ends. The germline gives CDR1 SGDLS, CDR2 YYNGEE. This CDR3 is built from 14 residues. Here the CDR3 reads CASSGDTYNSPLHF. In DNA form, the CDR3 reads TGTGCCAGCAGCGGGGACACTTATAATTCACCCCTCCACTTT.

This clonotype came up many times. The chain employs TRBV7-9 and TRBJ1-1, with D possibly TRBD1 on 5 matching bases. The germline gives CDR1 SEHNR, CDR2 FQNEAQ (reference sequence). Trimming cost V 6 bases and J 4 bases, with 18 bases left between them. CDR3 length: 15 amino acids. The CDR3 spells CASRIGAGTATEAFF. DNA of the CDR3: TGTGCCAGCAGAATCGGGGCAGGGACGGCCACTGAAGCTTTCTTT.

This clonotype came up many times. The J gene is TRBJ1-5, the V gene TRBV24-1; 9 bases agree with TRBD1. Germline V gene lookup returns CDR1 KGHDR and CDR2 SFDVKD. This CDR3 region has 14 residues. Trimming at V came to 12 bases and at J to 6 bases, leaving 11 bases not matched to a gene. The CDR3 sequence: CAGEDRGVAQPQHF. The CDR3 DNA follows: TGTGCCGGTGAGGACAGGGGCGTTGCTCAGCCCCAGCATTTT.

This clonotype was counted between two and nine times. This chain links TRBV27 with TRBJ2-6; D uncertain. The CDR3 loop spans 15 amino acids. V was cut by 6 bases and J by 0 bases, with 9 bases left in between. From germline, CDR1 is MNHEY and CDR2 SMNVEV (reference sequence). The CDR3 sequence is CASSPRVSGANVLTF. The CDR3 DNA is TGTGCCAGCAGCCCTAGAGTCTCTGGGGCCAACGTCCTGACTTTC.

This clonotype was counted ten times or more. This chain uses TRBV20-1 with TRBJ2-1; D unclear. The CDR3 is made up of 14 amino acids. Trimming shortened V by 2 bases and J by 3 bases, and 11 bases separated the two germline ends. Germline lookup yields CDR1 DFQATT and CDR2 SNEGSKA (reference sequence). This chain's CDR3 is CSARSLGVYNEQFF. The CDR3 DNA reads TGCAGTGCTAGATCCCTAGGTGTCTACAATGAGCAGTTCTTC.

This clonotype showed up just a few times. V usage is TRBV9 and J usage is TRBJ1-2; maybe TRBD1 (5 bases). The CDR3 contains 14 residues. Germline CDR1 reads SGDLS; CDR2 reads YYNGEE. V was pared by 0 bases and J by 2 bases, with 8 bases between. Written as DNA, the CDR3 is TGTGCCAGCAGCGTAGCTGGGGACAACTATGGCTACACCTTC. This translates into CASSVAGDNYGYTF.

In its sample, this clonotype was seen many times. The CDR3 DNA sequence: TGTGCCAGCAGTTACGTGCGCATACTCTTCACAGATACGCAGTATTTT. Protein product: CASSYVRILFTDTQYF. The V call is TRBV6-2 or TRBV6-3, the J call TRBJ2-3; no firm D call. This CDR3 has 16 amino acids. Trimming removed 2 bases at V and 2 bases at J, with 14 bases between. Looked up from germline, CDR1 is MNHEY and CDR2 is SVGEGT.

This clonotype has at least ten counts. V is TRBV18 and J is TRBJ2-5; the match to TRBD2 covers 7 bases. Germline V gene lookup returns CDR1 KGHSH and CDR2 LQKENI. J gave up 5 bases and V 3 bases, and 12 bases lay outside the gene matches. There are 16 residues in the CDR3. The CDR3 sequence: CASSPPGLLGIETQYF. CDR3 in DNA: TGTGCCAGCTCACCCCCGGGACTACTAGGTATCGAGACCCAGTACTTC.

This clonotype was seen ten or more times. This chain connects TRBV2 to TRBJ1-2; D is possibly TRBD1 (5 bases). This CDR3 comprises 14 residues. CDR1 is SNHLY, CDR2 FYNNEI, per germline. Deletions cut 7 bases from V and 8 bases from J, with 20 bases between. The CDR3 bases are TGTGCCAGCACCCCCGGGGGAGCAGCGGAAGGCTACACCTTC. Translating it yields CASTPGGAAEGYTF.

This clonotype came up many times. V gene TRBV6-1 combines with J gene TRBJ1-5; D perhaps matches TRBD1 (6 bases). The ends were cut back, 3 bases at V and 7 bases at J, with 19 bases in the middle. The CDR3 sequence is 16 residues long. Germline lookup yields CDR1 MNHNS and CDR2 SASEGT. DNA for the CDR3: TGTGCCAGCAGTGAGCACATAACAGGGAACCTACAGCCCCAGCATTTT. Translating it yields CASSEHITGNLQPQHF.

This chain links TRBV24-1 with TRBJ2-1; tentative D call: TRBD1 (6 bases). The germline CDR1 and CDR2 sequences are KGHDR and SFDVKD. Trimming left V 4 bases short and J 1 base short, with 22 bases between. The CDR3 totals 19 residues. The CDR3 sequence is CATSEQRSGTHTSYNEQFF. In DNA, the CDR3 is TGTGCCACCAGTGAGCAACGATCCGGGACACATACATCCTACAATGAGCAGTTCTTC.

This clonotype has a handful of counts. The chain uses TRBV9 and TRBJ1-1, with D unclear. The CDR3 covers 14 residues. Per germline, CDR1 SGDLS and CDR2 YYNGEE. V was pared by 0 bases and J by 2 bases, with 8 bases between. For the CDR3, the DNA is TGTGCCAGCAGCGTAGAGGACTTTAACACTGAAGCTTTCTTT. This codes for CASSVEDFNTEAFF.